This T cell receptor (beta chain) was observed in a study of shared clonotypes between healthy human individuals. This clone was seen a few times. Its target is unknown. Study-level findings and limits: Genetic and exposure-history diversity was limited by the few donors.

The germline V and J ends were trimmed by 2 bases and 7 bases, with 11 bases remaining between them. CDR3 length equals 13 residues. Germline-derived CDR1 and CDR2 are LNHDA and SQIVND (reference sequence). Sequenced by immunoSEQ multiplex PCR; TCRdb stores in-frame clones only, minus some. The sample shows about 1 million clones, around 74% of them seen only once. The material sequenced was memory CD4+ T cells sorted from blood. This sample's subset: CD45RA-negative fraction. The receptor comes from a man aged 18 to 29 in good health. This rearrangement joins TRBV19 to TRBJ1-2; D is ambiguous. CDR3 coding DNA: TGTGCCAGTAGTATACGACACCAGCGTGGCTACACCTTC. Protein product: CASSIRHQRGYTF.